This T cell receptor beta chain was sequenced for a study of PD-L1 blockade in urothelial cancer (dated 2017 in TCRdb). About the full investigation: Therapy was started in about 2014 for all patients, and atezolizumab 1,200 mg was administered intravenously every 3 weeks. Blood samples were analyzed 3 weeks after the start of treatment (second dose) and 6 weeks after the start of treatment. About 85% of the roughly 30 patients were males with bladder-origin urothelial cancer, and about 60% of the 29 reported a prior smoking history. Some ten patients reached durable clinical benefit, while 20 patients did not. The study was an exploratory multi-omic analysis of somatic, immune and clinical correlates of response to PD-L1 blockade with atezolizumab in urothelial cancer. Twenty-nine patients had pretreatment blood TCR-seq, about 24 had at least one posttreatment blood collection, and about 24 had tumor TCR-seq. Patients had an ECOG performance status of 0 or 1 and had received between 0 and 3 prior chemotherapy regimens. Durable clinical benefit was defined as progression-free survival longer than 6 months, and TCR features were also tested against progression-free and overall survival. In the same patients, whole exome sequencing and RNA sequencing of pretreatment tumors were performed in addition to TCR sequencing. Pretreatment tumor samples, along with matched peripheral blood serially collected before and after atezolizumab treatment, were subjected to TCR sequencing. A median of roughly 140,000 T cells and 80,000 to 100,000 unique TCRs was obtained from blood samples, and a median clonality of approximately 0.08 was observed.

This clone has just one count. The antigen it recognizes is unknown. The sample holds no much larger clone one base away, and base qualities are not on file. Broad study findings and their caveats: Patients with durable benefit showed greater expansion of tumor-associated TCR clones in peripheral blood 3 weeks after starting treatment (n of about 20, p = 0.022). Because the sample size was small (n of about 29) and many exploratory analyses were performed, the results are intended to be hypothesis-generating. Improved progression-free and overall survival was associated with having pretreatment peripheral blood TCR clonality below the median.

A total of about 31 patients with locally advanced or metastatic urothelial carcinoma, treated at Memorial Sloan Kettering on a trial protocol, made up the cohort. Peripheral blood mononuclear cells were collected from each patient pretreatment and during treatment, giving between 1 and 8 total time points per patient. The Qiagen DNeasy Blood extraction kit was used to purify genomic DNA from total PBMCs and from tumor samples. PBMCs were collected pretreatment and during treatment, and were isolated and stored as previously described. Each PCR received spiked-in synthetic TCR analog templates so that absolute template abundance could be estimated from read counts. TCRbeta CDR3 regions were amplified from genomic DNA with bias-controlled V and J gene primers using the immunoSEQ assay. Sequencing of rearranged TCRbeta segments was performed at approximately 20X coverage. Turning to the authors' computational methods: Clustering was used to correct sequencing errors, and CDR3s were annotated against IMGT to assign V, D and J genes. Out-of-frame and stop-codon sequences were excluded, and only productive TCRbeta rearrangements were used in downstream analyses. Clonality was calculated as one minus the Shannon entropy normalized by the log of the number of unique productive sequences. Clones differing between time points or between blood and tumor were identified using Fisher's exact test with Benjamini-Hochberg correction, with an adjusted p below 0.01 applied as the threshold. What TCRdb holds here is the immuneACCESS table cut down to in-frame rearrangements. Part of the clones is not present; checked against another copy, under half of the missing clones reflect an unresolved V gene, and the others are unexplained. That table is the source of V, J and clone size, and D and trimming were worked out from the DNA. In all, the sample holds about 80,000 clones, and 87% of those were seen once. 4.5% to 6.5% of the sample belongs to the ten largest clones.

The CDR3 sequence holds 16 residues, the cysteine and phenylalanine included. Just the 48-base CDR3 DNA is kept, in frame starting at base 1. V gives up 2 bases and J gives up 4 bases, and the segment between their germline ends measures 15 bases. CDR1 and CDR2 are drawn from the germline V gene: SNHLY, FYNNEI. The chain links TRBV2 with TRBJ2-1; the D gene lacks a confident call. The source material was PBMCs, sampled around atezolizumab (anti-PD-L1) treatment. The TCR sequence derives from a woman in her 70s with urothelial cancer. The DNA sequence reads TGTGCCAGCAGTGAATTTGGGCAGGCACCGTACAATGAGCAGTTCTTC. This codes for CASSEFGQAPYNEQFF.